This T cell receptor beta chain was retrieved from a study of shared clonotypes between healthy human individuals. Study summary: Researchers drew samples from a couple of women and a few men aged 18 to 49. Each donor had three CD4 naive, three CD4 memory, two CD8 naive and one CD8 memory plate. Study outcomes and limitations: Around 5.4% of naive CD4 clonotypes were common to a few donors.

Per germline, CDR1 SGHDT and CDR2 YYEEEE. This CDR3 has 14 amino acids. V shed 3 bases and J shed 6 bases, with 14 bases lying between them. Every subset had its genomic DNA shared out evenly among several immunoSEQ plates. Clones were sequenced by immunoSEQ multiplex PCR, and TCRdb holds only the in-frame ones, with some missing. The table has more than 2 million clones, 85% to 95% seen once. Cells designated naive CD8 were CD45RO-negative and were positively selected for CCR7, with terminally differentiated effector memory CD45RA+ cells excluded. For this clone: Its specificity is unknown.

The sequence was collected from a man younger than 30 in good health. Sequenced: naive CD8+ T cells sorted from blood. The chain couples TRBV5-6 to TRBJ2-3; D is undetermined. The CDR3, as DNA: TGTGCCAGCAGCTCGTTAACTTGGCCTGATACGCAGTATTTT. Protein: CASSSLTWPDTQYF.